The sequence of this TCR beta chain was determined in a study of shared clonotypes between healthy human individuals. Trimming at V came to 4 bases and at J to 0 bases, leaving 5 bases not matched to a gene. The CDR3 consists of 15 residues. Germline V gives CDR1 SGHRS, CDR2 YFSETQ. Data came from immunoSEQ multiplex PCR; TCRdb stores just in-frame clones and leaves some out. The sample records a few million clones, around nine tenths being singletons. Comment on this clone: This CDR3 is also generated by other DNA sequences in the sample.

The sequence came from a man in his late teens or twenties in good health. The sample was naive CD4+ T cells sorted from blood. Subset noted: CD45RA+ positively selected. This chain uses TRBV5-1 with TRBJ2-3; 7 bases are a match to TRBD1. CDR3 DNA sequence: TGCGCCAGCAGCCCACCGACAGGGAGCACAGATACGCAGTATTTT. Amino acid sequence: CASSPPTGSTDTQYF.